This T cell receptor (beta chain) was sequenced during a study of T cells after yellow fever vaccination (dated by TCRdb to between 2017 and 2020). Some background on the complete study: The SMART-Seq v4 Ultra Low Input RNA kit was used to prepare libraries from fractions with low cell numbers. To follow T-cell clones before and after both primary and booster YFV17D yellow fever vaccination, bulk TCR alpha and beta repertoires underwent longitudinal sequencing. Two healthy male donors, one aged 18 to 30 and one aged 30 to 40 years, made up the cohort. Blood was drawn at multiple timepoints before and after primary and secondary immunization, with bulk PBMC replicates and cell subsets isolated. What the study reported, not specific to this receptor: After the booster, most of the clones that had expanded following primary vaccination were detected again (about 95% of CD4 and around 87% of CD8), which suggests that memory was broadly maintained. Because the study included only a couple of donors, the extent to which the findings can be generalized is limited. The secondary T-cell response was weaker than the primary response but faster, peaking on day 5 instead of day 15. A small fraction of clonotypes appeared in both the CD4 and CD8 compartments, likely as a result of convergent recombination. Computational filtering was required because FACS-sorted repertoires could contain abundant contaminating clonotypes from the bulk population.

In this sample, this clonotype turned up a few times. What this receptor recognizes is not known. No base qualities exist here, and no much larger clone lies one base off it. Synthesis of TCR cDNA relied on 5'RACE template switching, a step that introduced a universal primer site along with unique molecular identifiers. Priming of cDNA synthesis was performed from both the TCR alpha and TCR beta constant segments. Library amplification involved two PCR steps, and the second step added sample barcodes and sequencing adapters. Sequencing of the libraries was done on either Illumina HiSeq 2500 (2x100 bp) or NovaSeq (2x150 bp). The study's processing was this. MIGEC was used to demultiplex reads and collapse the reads into UMI consensus sequences, and MiXCR was used for V(D)J alignment. Vaccine-responding clonotypes were defined with edgeR using replicate PBMC samples, requiring FDR below 0.01 and a log2 fold change above 5 up to day 15. Bulk clonotypes were assigned CD4 or CD8 identity according to which sequenced CD4 or CD8 repertoire held them at higher abundance. TCRdb took the public reads, trimmed them with fastp at Q25, ran MiXCR for clone calling and kept in-frame beta chains. Every distinct CDR3 protein forms one entry, paired with its most common genes and DNA. TCRdb, rather than the study authors, made the V and J calls. The sample table contains 320,000 or so distinct CDR3 sequences; only one count was recorded for roughly 8.4% of them. Jointly, the top ten make up approximately 15% of the sample.

Per the publication, the treatment or condition label means: live attenuated yellow fever vaccine strain. At each blood-draw timepoint, two biological replicates of bulk PBMCs were obtained. A standard Ficoll-Paque protocol was used to isolate PBMCs from peripheral blood. TriZol was used to extract RNA from bulk PBMCs, from CD4 and CD8 fractions, and from dextramer-positive and dextramer-negative fractions. CDR1 is given as DFQATT and CDR2 as SNEGSKA, both from the germline V gene (reference sequence). CDR3 length: 14 amino acids, cysteine to phenylalanine. Only the CDR3 region is kept as DNA, spanning 42 bases read in frame from base 1. V ends up 0 bases short and J 5 bases short, with an unmatched junction base count of 5.

This sequence was found in a man younger than 35 who received the YFV17D yellow fever vaccine. The rearranged chain carries TRBV20-1 and TRBJ2-5, with 8 middle bases fitting TRBD2. The input for sequencing was PBMCs, taken 45 days after the first yellow fever vaccination. The sequenced DNA is TGCAGTGCTAGAGACCCCCGGGGGGGTGAGACCCAGTACTTC. Translation gives CSARDPRGGETQYF.